The 28 T cell receptor beta chains below all came from one sample that was sequenced in a study of blood T cell repertoires in COVID-19 (dated by TCRdb to about 2020). To prepare the library, the immunoSEQ multiplex PCR assay was applied. TCRdb retrieved this table from immuneACCESS and kept in-frame rearrangements only. Not all clones are present; in checked studies, unresolved V genes account for under half, and no reason is known for the remainder. The sample yields roughly 100,000 clones; 89% were counted once. About 3.5% of the sample is taken by the ten largest. Sample: peripheral blood. The receptor set was obtained from a woman aged 60-75 years with acute or convalescent COVID-19.

The chain carries TRBV14 and TRBJ2-7; tentatively, D is TRBD1 (5 bases). CDR1 and CDR2 (germline): SGHDN, FVKESK. V was clipped by 4 bases and J by 4 bases, with 14 bases between them. The CDR3 runs 14 residues. Here the CDR3 DNA reads TGTGCCAGCAGCCCCCGACAGCTTGGTTACGAGCAGTACTTC. Residues: CASSPRQLGYEQYF.

The chain links TRBV19 to TRBJ1-5; possible D gene TRBD1, 5 bases. V was trimmed by 6 bases and J by 0 bases, leaving 15 bases between them. The CDR3 spans 16 residues. Germline V gene data show CDR1 as LNHDA and CDR2 as SQIVND (reference sequence). The CDR3 DNA reads as TGTGCCAGTAGAACTACAGGTTACTATAGCAATCAGCCCCAGCATTTT. Protein: CASRTTGYYSNQPQHF.

The chain recombines TRBV5-4 with TRBJ2-3; D gene unclear. Trimming left V 4 bases short and J 5 bases short, with 11 bases between. The germline CDR1 and CDR2 sequences are SGHNT and YYREEE (reference sequence). The CDR3 sequence is 13 residues long. In DNA, the CDR3 is TGTGCCAGCAGCCAGTCCCCCCGAGATACGCAGTATTTT. Translation: CASSQSPRDTQYF.

The chain combines TRBV27 with TRBJ2-7; 7 nucleotides match TRBD2. V lost 3 bases, J lost 3 bases, and 8 bases stayed unmatched. There are 15 residues in the CDR3. Germline V gene lookup returns CDR1 MNHEY and CDR2 SMNVEV (reference sequence). Here the CDR3 reads CASSFSLAANYEQYF. The CDR3 DNA follows: TGTGCCAGCAGTTTCTCCCTAGCGGCTAACTACGAGCAGTACTTC.

The chain couples TRBV30 to TRBJ1-1, with 8 positions matching TRBD1. V lost 4 bases, J lost 4 bases, and 5 bases stayed unmatched. The CDR3 totals 13 residues. Germline CDR1 is GTSNPN and CDR2 is SVGIG (reference sequence). CDR3 bases: TGTGCCTGGACAGGGGGCAGAGGCACTGAAGCTTTCTTT. Translation gives CAWTGGRGTEAFF.

The chain uses TRBV14 and TRBJ1-2; weak D call: TRBD1 (6 bases). CDR1 and CDR2 (germline): SGHDN, FVKESK. The CDR3 is 18 amino acids. Trimming stripped 0 bases from V and 0 bases from J, with 17 bases between. The CDR3 DNA reads TGTGCCAGCAGCCAAGATCGAAAACAGGGTAACGCTAACTATGGCTACACCTTC. Protein sequence: CASSQDRKQGNANYGYTF.

The chain uses TRBV3-1 (or the pseudogene TRBV3-2) and TRBJ2-1; 8 bases map to TRBD2. The CDR3 runs 17 residues. Trimming cost V 6 bases and J 6 bases; bases outside gene matches: 16. Germline V CDR1 and CDR2: LGHDT, YNNKEL (reference sequence). The CDR3 spells CASRAHTGTRGSNEQFF. CDR3 coding DNA: TGTGCCAGCAGAGCACATACCGGGACTAGGGGGAGCAATGAGCAGTTCTTC.

CDR3 loop: CASSLGLAEYNEQFF. CDR3 nucleotide sequence: TGTGCCAGCAGCCTGGGACTAGCGGAGTACAATGAGCAGTTCTTC. The chain is built from TRBV7-6 and TRBJ2-1; 11 bases are a match to TRBD2. The junction had 4 bases not matched to a gene; V was cut back by 5 bases and J by 4 bases. The germline gives CDR1 SGHVS, CDR2 FNYEAQ. CDR3 length: 15 amino acids. The full variable domain, rest sourced from reference TRBV7-6 and TRBJ2-1, is GAGVSQSPRYKVTKRGQDVALRCDPISGHVSLYWYRQALGQGPEFLTYFNYEAQQDKSGLPNDRFSAERPEGSISTLTIQRTEQRDSAMYRCASSLGLAEYNEQFFGPGTRLTVL.

V and J are TRBV2 and TRBJ1-3; D gene uncertain. V dropped 4 bases and J dropped 0 bases, with 7 bases sitting between them. From germline, CDR1 is SNHLY and CDR2 FYNNEI. The CDR3 covers 14 residues. The DNA of the CDR3 is TGTGCCAGCAGTGCAACGGTCTCTGGAAACACCATATATTTT. Amino acids: CASSATVSGNTIYF. Filled out from reference TRBV2 and TRBJ1-3, the complete variable domain reads EPEVTQTPSHQVTQMGQEVILRCVPISNHLYFYWYRQILGQKVEFLVSFYNNEISEKSEIFDDQFSVERPDGSNFTLKIRSTKLEDSAMYFCASSATVSGNTIYFGEGSWLTVV.

The chain combines TRBV5-5 with TRBJ1-3, with 8 bases that match TRBD1. Germline-derived CDR1 and CDR2 are SGHKS and YYEKEE (reference sequence). The CDR3 contains 17 residues. V gave up 5 bases and J gave up 5 bases; unmatched junction bases: 15. The CDR3 bases are TGTGCCAGCAGTCAAACTCTGACAGGGGCGCCGAGAAACACCATATATTTT. This codes for CASSQTLTGAPRNTIYF.

This clone was observed a single time. V and J are TRBV7-2 and TRBJ1-1; D might be TRBD1 (5 bases). Germline CDR1 is SGHTA and CDR2 is FQGNSA. The CDR3 sequence is 16 residues long. Trimming cost V 5 bases and J 2 bases, with 18 bases left between them. This CDR3 reads CASSPGTGLTNTEAFF. In nucleotides, the CDR3 is TGTGCCAGCAGCCCAGGAACAGGACTAACCAACACTGAAGCTTTCTTT.

The chain couples TRBV19 to TRBJ1-5, with TRBD1 matching 7 bases. The CDR3 is made up of 18 amino acids. Germline V CDR1 and CDR2: LNHDA, SQIVND (reference sequence). Trimming at V came to 9 bases and at J to 2 bases, leaving 19 bases not matched to a gene. CDR3 loop: CASREVGTAFKGNQPQHF. DNA of the CDR3: TGTGCCAGCAGAGAGGTCGGGACAGCTTTTAAGGGCAATCAGCCCCAGCATTTT.

This clone was detected once. CDR3 sequence: CASSRAGSLNEQFF. The DNA of the CDR3 is TGCGCCAGCAGCCGAGCGGGATCCCTGAATGAGCAGTTCTTC. The chain couples TRBV5-1 to TRBJ2-1, with 7 bases matching TRBD2. V shed 4 bases, J shed 7 bases, and the junction held 8 bases outside the gene matches. In germline, CDR1 is SGHRS, CDR2 YFSETQ. The CDR3 consists of 14 residues.

The gene calls are TRBV11-3 and TRBJ1-4; no firm D call. Between the trimmed V and J ends, which lost 7 bases and 8 bases, there was a span of 20 bases. Per germline, CDR1 SGHNT and CDR2 YENEEA. The CDR3 is made up of 15 amino acids. The CDR3 DNA sequence: TGTGCCAGCACCCGGAGCCCTGGAGGAGGGGAAAAACTGTTTTTT. The encoded protein is CASTRSPGGGEKLFF.

The chain has TRBV28 and TRBJ2-5; tentative D call: TRBD1 (5 bases). This CDR3 is built from 15 residues. Trimming left V 6 bases short and J 1 base short, with 15 bases between. CDR1 and CDR2 (germline): MDHEN, SYDVKM. For the CDR3, the DNA is TGTGCCAGCAGCCATGGGTCCCAGGGCCAAGAGACCCAGTACTTC. It translates to CASSHGSQGQETQYF.

The chain employs TRBV7-3 and TRBJ2-2, with TRBD2 matching 9 bases. J lost 2 bases, V lost 5 bases, and 3 bases had no gene match. The V gene's germline CDR1 is SGHTA and CDR2 FQGTGA. CDR3 size: 15 residues. The CDR3 loop reads CASSPTSGNTGELFF. DNA for the CDR3: TGTGCCAGCAGCCCGACTAGCGGTAACACCGGGGAGCTGTTTTTT.

The V gene is TRBV11-2, the J gene TRBJ1-1; D possibly corresponds to TRBD1 (5 bases). V lost 4 bases and J lost 1, with 10 bases in between. Looked up from germline, CDR1 is SGHAT and CDR2 is FQNNGV. The CDR3 is 14 residues long. Here the CDR3 DNA reads TGTGCCAGCAGCTGGTACGACAGGAACACTGAAGCTTTCTTT. It is translated as CASSWYDRNTEAFF.

This chain links TRBV7-2 with TRBJ2-7; 12 positions agree with TRBD2. The CDR3 totals 18 residues. Germline loops: CDR1 SGHTA, CDR2 FQGNSA. Unmatched junction bases numbered 11, after V lost 5 bases and J lost 0 bases. The CDR3 DNA follows: TGTGCCAGCAGCATACTAGCGGGAGGCCCAGCTAACTCCTACGAGCAGTACTTC. Encoded protein: CASSILAGGPANSYEQYF. The whole variable domain, filled in from reference TRBV7-2 and TRBJ2-7, reads GAGVSQSPSNKVTEKGKDVELRCDPISGHTALYWYRQSLGQGLEFLIYFQGNSAPDKSGLPSDRFSAERTGGSVSTLTIQRTQQEDSAVYLCASSILAGGPANSYEQYFGPGTRLTVT.

The J gene is TRBJ1-2, the V gene TRBV7-9; 11 bases are a match to TRBD1. The CDR3 is made up of 15 amino acids. Germline V gene lookup returns CDR1 SEHNR and CDR2 FQNEAQ (reference sequence). The V gene end was trimmed by 5 bases and the J gene end by 7 bases; junction bases not matched to a gene: 9. CDR3 protein: CASSIGQGAISGYTF. The CDR3 DNA reads as TGTGCCAGCAGCATTGGACAGGGGGCTATCTCTGGCTACACCTTC.

The rearrangement links TRBV12-3 or TRBV12-4 to TRBJ2-1, with 7 bases matching TRBD2. Trimming at V came to 0 bases and at J to 10 bases, leaving 0 bases not matched to a gene. This CDR3 spans 12 amino acids. CDR3 nucleotide sequence: TGTGCCAGCAGTTTAGCGGGGGGGGAGCAGTTCTTC. This sequence encodes CASSLAGGEQFF.

V usage is TRBV28 and J usage is TRBJ2-1, with D unresolved. The CDR3 has 11 residues. V shed 6 bases and J shed 6 bases, with 6 bases lying between them. The V gene's germline CDR1 is MDHEN and CDR2 SYDVKM. CDR3 sequence reads: CASSLGNEQFF. CDR3 nucleotides: TGTGCCAGCAGCCTCGGCAATGAGCAGTTCTTC.

The V gene is TRBV28, the J gene TRBJ1-2; TRBD1 agrees at 7 bases. The CDR3 totals 14 residues. The V segment lost 5 bases and the J segment 8 bases; nucleotides outside the gene matches: 11. CDR1 and CDR2 (germline): MDHEN, SYDVKM. The CDR3 region has the DNA TGTGCCAGCAGTCCTACAGGGGCCGGAAGGGGCTACACCTTC. Its protein product is CASSPTGAGRGYTF.

The chain joins TRBV29-1 to TRBJ2-5; D is perhaps TRBD1 (5 bases). Germline CDR1 and CDR2: SQVTM and ANQGSEA. Trimming stripped 6 bases from V and 4 bases from J, with 12 bases between. The CDR3 totals 12 residues. In DNA, the CDR3 is TGCAGCGTCATGGGTAGGGGAGAGACCCAGTACTTC. Translating gives CSVMGRGETQYF. Full variable domain (rest looked up from reference TRBV29-1 and TRBJ2-5): SAVISQKPSRDICQRGTSLTIQCQVDSQVTMMFWYRQQPGQSLTLIATANQGSEATYESGFVIDKFPISRPNLTFSTLTVSNMSPEDSSIYLCSVMGRGETQYFGPGTRLLVL.

This clone was observed a handful of times. This rearrangement joins TRBV7-9 to TRBJ1-4; 7 nucleotides align to TRBD1. This CDR3 region has 14 residues. The J segment lost 7 bases and the V segment lost 4 bases, leaving 6 bases of the junction unmatched. CDR1 SEHNR and CDR2 FQNEAQ come from the germline V gene (reference sequence). The CDR3 reads CASSSPGGPEKLFF. The CDR3 nucleotides are TGTGCCAGCAGCTCCCCAGGGGGTCCTGAAAAACTGTTTTTT.

As for this clone: Mismatch with germline at one junction end may stem from a read error. The chain uses TRBV29-1 and TRBJ1-2, with D unresolved. Germline V gives CDR1 SQVTM, CDR2 ANQGSEA. The length of the CDR3 is 14 residues. CDR3 residues: CSVEDVVRRFGYAF. The CDR3 DNA follows: TGCAGCGTTGAAGATGTGGTTAGGCGGTTTGGCTACGCCTTC.

The rearrangement uses TRBV11-2 and TRBJ2-7; 12 bases line up with TRBD2. CDR3 length equals 18 residues. Trimming removed 4 bases from V and 1 base from J; junction bases left unmatched: 11. The germline CDR1 and CDR2 sequences are SGHAT and FQNNGV. CDR3 bases: TGTGCCAGCAGCTCGATTCTAGCGGGAGGGCCAAAGTCCTACGAGCAGTACTTC. It codes for CASSSILAGGPKSYEQYF.

The chain carries TRBV3-1 (or the pseudogene TRBV3-2) and TRBJ1-4; D not certain. With 2 bases removed from V and 0 bases from J, the gap between germline ends came to 13 bases. The CDR3 is 17 amino acids. Germline-derived CDR1 and CDR2 are LGHDT and YNNKEL (reference sequence). CDR3 protein: CASSQRDSFATNEKLFF. For the CDR3, the DNA is TGTGCCAGCAGCCAACGTGATAGTTTTGCAACTAATGAAAAACTGTTTTTT.

The rearrangement links TRBV19 to TRBJ2-1; the match to TRBD2 covers 7 bases. The germline V gene encodes CDR1 LNHDA and CDR2 SQIVND (reference sequence). The CDR3 is 15 amino acids. V lost 5 bases and J lost 4; bases outside the gene matches: 8. The CDR3 DNA sequence: TGTGCCAGTAGTTCCGCGGGGGTTGATTACAATGAGCAGTTCTTC. Translation gives CASSSAGVDYNEQFF.